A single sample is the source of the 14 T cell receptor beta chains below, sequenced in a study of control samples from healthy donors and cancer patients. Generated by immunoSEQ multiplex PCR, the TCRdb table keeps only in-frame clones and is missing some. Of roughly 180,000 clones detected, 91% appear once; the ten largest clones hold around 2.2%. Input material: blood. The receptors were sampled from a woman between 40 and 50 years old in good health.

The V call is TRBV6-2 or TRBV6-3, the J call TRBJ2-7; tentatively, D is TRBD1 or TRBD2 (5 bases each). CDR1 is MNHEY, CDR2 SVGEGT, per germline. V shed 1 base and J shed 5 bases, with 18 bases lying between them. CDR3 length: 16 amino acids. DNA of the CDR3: TGTGCCAGCAGTTACTTGGGCTCGGGGCCTACTCACGAGCAGTACTTC. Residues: CASSYLGSGPTHEQYF.

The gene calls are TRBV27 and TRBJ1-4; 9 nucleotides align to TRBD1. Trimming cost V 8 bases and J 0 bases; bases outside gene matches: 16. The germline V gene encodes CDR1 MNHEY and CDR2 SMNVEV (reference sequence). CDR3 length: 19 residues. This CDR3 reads CASSKKGQGILTTNEKLFF. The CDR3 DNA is TGTGCCAGCTCAAAAAAGGGACAGGGAATACTTACAACTAATGAAAAACTGTTTTTT.

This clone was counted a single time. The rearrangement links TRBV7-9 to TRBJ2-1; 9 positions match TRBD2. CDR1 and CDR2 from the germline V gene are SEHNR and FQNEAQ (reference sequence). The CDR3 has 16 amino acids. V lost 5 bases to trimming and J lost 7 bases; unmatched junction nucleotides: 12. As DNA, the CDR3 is TGTGCCAGCAGCGGTACCGCGGGGGGGCTGAGGAATGAGCAGTTCTTC. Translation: CASSGTAGGLRNEQFF.

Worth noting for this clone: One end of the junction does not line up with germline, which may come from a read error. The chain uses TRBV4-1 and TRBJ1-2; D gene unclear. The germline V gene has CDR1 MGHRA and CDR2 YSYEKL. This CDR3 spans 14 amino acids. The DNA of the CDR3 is TGCGCCAGCAGCCAAGATAGTACATTCCCGACTGCCAACTTC. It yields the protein CASSQDSTFPTANF.

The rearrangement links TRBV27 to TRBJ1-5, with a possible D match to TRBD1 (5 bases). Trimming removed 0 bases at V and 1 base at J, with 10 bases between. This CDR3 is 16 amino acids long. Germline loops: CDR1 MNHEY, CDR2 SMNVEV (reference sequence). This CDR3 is CASSLSGGASNQPQHF. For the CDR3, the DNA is TGTGCCAGCAGTTTATCGGGAGGGGCCAGCAATCAGCCCCAGCATTTT.

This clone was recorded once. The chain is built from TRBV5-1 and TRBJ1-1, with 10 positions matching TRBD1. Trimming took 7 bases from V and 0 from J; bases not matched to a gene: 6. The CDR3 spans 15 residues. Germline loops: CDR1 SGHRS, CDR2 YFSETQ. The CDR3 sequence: CASDETGGMNTEAFF. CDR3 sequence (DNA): TGCGCCAGCGATGAGACAGGGGGCATGAACACTGAAGCTTTCTTT.

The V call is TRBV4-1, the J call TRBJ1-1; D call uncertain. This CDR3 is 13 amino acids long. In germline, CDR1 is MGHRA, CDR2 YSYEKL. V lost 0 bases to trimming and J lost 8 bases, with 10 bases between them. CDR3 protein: CASSQDRYIEAFF. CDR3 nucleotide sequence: TGCGCCAGCAGCCAAGATAGGTACATCGAAGCTTTCTTT.

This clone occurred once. In DNA, the CDR3 is TGCGCCAGCGGGGCTAACAGGGTAGAGGAAGGCTACACCTTC. Translating it yields CASGANRVEEGYTF. The rearrangement links TRBV5-1 to TRBJ1-2, with D perhaps TRBD1 (6 bases). Germline-derived CDR1 and CDR2 are SGHRS and YFSETQ. CDR3 length: 14 residues. V was pared by 7 bases and J by 8 bases, with 21 bases between.

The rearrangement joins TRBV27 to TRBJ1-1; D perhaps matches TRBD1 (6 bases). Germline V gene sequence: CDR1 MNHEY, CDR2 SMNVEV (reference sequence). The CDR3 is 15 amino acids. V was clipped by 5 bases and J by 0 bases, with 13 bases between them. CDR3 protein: CASSPGTSVNTEAFF. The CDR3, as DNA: TGTGCCAGCAGTCCAGGGACAAGCGTGAACACTGAAGCTTTCTTT.

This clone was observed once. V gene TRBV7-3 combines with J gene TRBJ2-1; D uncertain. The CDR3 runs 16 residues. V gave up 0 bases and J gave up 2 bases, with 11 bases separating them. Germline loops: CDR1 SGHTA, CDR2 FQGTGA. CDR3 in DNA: TGTGCCAGCAGCTTAACCACTCCTGCCCCCTACAATGAGCAGTTCTTC. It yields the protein CASSLTTPAPYNEQFF.

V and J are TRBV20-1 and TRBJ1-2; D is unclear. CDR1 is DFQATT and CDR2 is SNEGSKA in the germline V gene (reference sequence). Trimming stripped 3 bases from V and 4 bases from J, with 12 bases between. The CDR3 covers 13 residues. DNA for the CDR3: TGCAGTGCTAGTTCGGACGGAGCCTATGGCTACACCTTC. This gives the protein CSASSDGAYGYTF.

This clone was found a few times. The CDR3 reads CASKPTSGGSTDTQYF. CDR3 nucleotides: TGCGCCAGCAAGCCCACTAGCGGGGGGTCCACAGATACGCAGTATTTT. The J gene is TRBJ2-3, the V gene TRBV5-1, with 12 bases that match TRBD2. V shed 6 bases and J 2 bases; nucleotides not matched to a gene: 7. Germline V CDR1 and CDR2: SGHRS, YFSETQ. The CDR3 extends over 16 amino acids.

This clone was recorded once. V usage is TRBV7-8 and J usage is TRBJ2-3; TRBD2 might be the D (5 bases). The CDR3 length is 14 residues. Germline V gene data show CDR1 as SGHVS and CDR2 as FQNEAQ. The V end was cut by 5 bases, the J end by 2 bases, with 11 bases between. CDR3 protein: CASSPPGYTDTQYF. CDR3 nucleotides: TGTGCCAGCAGCCCACCGGGGTACACAGATACGCAGTATTTT.

CDR3 loop: CAISGNHFEAFF. The CDR3 region has the DNA TGTGCCATCAGTGGAAATCATTTTGAGGCTTTCTTT. The chain joins TRBV10-3 to TRBJ1-1; no firm D call. Trimming left V 4 bases short and J 11 bases short, with 14 bases between. Germline V lookup: CDR1 ENHRY, CDR2 SYGVKD. The length of the CDR3 is 12 residues.